The 8 T cell receptor beta chains below were found in one sample sequenced in a study of cytomegalovirus exposure and HLA in healthy donors. Primers: 60 Vbeta forward and 13 Jbeta reverse. The method was immunoSEQ multiplex PCR; TCRdb's version includes in-frame clones alone and lacks a portion of them. The repertoire has some 140,000 clones, 60% to 80% of them found once; the top ten carry approximately 2%. The sequenced sample consisted of PBMCs. The receptors were sampled from a man under 40 in good health and CMV-seronegative.

The rearrangement joins TRBV5-6 to TRBJ2-3, with 10 nucleotides matching TRBD2. Trimming cost V 0 bases and J 3 bases; bases outside gene matches: 7. Germline assignment: CDR1 SGHDT and CDR2 YYEEEE. The CDR3 runs to 17 residues. This chain's CDR3 is CASSLGGASGSTDTQYF. DNA for the CDR3: TGTGCCAGCAGCTTGGGGGGGGCTAGCGGGAGTACAGATACGCAGTATTTT.

V and J are TRBV28 and TRBJ2-5, with D maybe TRBD2 (5 bases). Germline loops: CDR1 MDHEN, CDR2 SYDVKM. Trimming cost V 0 bases and J 5 bases, with 16 bases left between them. CDR3 length equals 16 residues. This chain's CDR3 is CASSLWSGVGGETQYF. For the CDR3, the DNA is TGTGCCAGCAGTTTATGGTCCGGGGTGGGTGGGGAGACCCAGTACTTC.

This chain connects TRBV7-9 to TRBJ1-2; D call uncertain. This CDR3 has 12 residues. In germline, CDR1 is SEHNR, CDR2 FQNEAQ (reference sequence). Trimming shortened V by 4 bases and J by 8 bases, and 11 bases separated the two germline ends. The chain's CDR3 is CASSSPFRGYTF. DNA for the CDR3: TGTGCCAGCAGCTCCCCTTTTCGGGGCTACACCTTC.

The rearrangement links TRBV10-2 to TRBJ2-1, with 11 bases that match TRBD2. Germline values: CDR1 WSHSY, CDR2 SAAADI. J lost 8 bases, V lost 6 bases, and 6 bases had no gene match. This CDR3 comprises 14 residues. In DNA, the CDR3 is TGCGCCAGCAGAGGGGGTAGCGGGGGGGATGAGCAGTTCTTC. It encodes CASRGGSGGDEQFF.

The chain carries TRBV6-5 and TRBJ1-1, with D perhaps TRBD1 (5 bases). The CDR3 is made up of 16 amino acids. V lost 2 bases, J lost 2 bases, and 15 bases lay in between. Germline CDR1 is MNHEY and CDR2 is SVGAGI. CDR3 sequence reads: CASSYVPQGSNTEAFF. CDR3 coding DNA: TGTGCCAGCAGTTACGTGCCCCAGGGATCTAACACTGAAGCTTTCTTT.

This clone was counted a few times. The chain joins TRBV4-2 to TRBJ2-7, with unresolved D. V gave up 0 bases and J gave up 0 bases, with 9 bases separating them. Germline V lookup: CDR1 LGHNA, CDR2 YNFKEQ. This CDR3 spans 15 amino acids. CDR3 residues: CASSQENSFSYEQYF. CDR3 coding DNA: TGTGCCAGCAGCCAAGAGAACAGCTTCTCCTACGAGCAGTACTTC.

The table lists this clone with a few counts. V gene TRBV5-4 combines with J gene TRBJ2-5, with 10 positions matching TRBD2. V shed 3 bases, J shed 1 base, and the junction held 3 bases outside the gene matches. CDR3 length: 15 residues. Germline CDR1 and CDR2: SGHNT and YYREEE (reference sequence). The CDR3 loop reads CASSSGTSVQETQYF. DNA for the CDR3: TGTGCCAGCAGCTCGGGGACTAGCGTCCAAGAGACCCAGTACTTC.

This clone appeared once. The chain employs TRBV7-3 and TRBJ2-2, with 7 bases lining up with TRBD2. With V trimmed by 3 bases and J by 4 bases, 5 bases remained unmatched. Germline values: CDR1 SGHTA, CDR2 FQGTGA. The CDR3 runs 15 residues. CDR3 sequence reads: CASSLGTNPTGELFF. The CDR3 DNA sequence: TGTGCCAGCAGCTTGGGGACTAATCCCACCGGGGAGCTGTTTTTT.